This TCR beta chain was recovered during a study of CD8 T cells in ankylosing spondylitis (dated by TCRdb to the late 2010s). Background for the entire study: The study profiled T cell receptor beta repertoires in healthy donors and ankylosing spondylitis patients to find disease-linked TCR variants. Samples of peripheral blood were taken, and for ankylosing spondylitis patients, synovial fluid was collected as well. The whole study cohort included some 100 healthy donors and some 27 ankylosing spondylitis patients. Overall study outcomes, separate from this receptor: According to the report, matched synovial fluid samples from ankylosing spondylitis patients were significantly enriched for the disease-linked clones. A TCR beta motif of about 8 highly homologous amino acid variants appeared characteristic of blood from ankylosing spondylitis patients. Some motif variants were previously reported in synovial fluid and blood of reactive arthritis patients, suggesting common disease-initiation mechanisms. A CD8+ phenotype was shown by the disease-linked clones, which were found at relatively low frequencies in peripheral blood.

With regard to this clonotype: The antigen it recognizes is unknown. Qualities for individual bases were not recorded, and no much larger clone is one base off.

From a lookup of the germline V gene, CDR1 and CDR2 are SGHAT and FQNNGV. The cysteine opens and the phenylalanine closes a CDR3 of 14 amino acids. The only DNA kept is the CDR3, 42 bases in frame from the first base. At the junction V is shortened by 5 bases and J by 0 bases, with 10 bases in between. Sequencing took place on an Illumina HiSeq 2500. TCR beta libraries were prepared by quantitative 5'-RACE with molecular barcodes. Turning to the authors' computational methods: A new computational method based on a probabilistic model of VDJ rearrangement was used to identify disease-linked TCR variants. TCRdb reworked the public reads: Q25 trimming with fastp, MiXCR clone assembly, productive beta chains retained. CDR3 protein duplicates are merged, each entry listing the most common genes and DNA. These V and J calls rely on TCRdb rather than the paper's analysis. The sample profile shows around 300,000 distinct CDR3 sequences; roughly 15% of them were found once. Jointly, the top ten make up about 1% of the sample.

The TCR originated in a male donor with ankylosing spondylitis or in good health (not recorded which). The chain is assembled from TRBV11-2 and TRBJ1-1; the D gene is unclear. Sequenced: blood, either unsorted or a sorted T cell fraction (not recorded which). The CDR3 in this case is CASSVLILNTEAFF. The bases are TGTGCCAGCAGCGTTCTAATTCTGAACACTGAAGCTTTCTTT.